The subject of this entry is one TCR beta chain. TCRdb analysed the 5' RACE reads with MiXCR anew, one entry per CDR3 protein. The sample has 30,000 to 40,000 distinct CDR3 sequences; about 25% are singletons. Trimming shortened V by 5 bases and J by 1 base, and 8 bases separated the two germline ends. The CDR3 consists of 13 residues. Germline loops: CDR1 SGHTA, CDR2 FQGTGA. V is TRBV7-3 and J is TRBJ1-1, with no clear D. The receptor was derived from a female donor with breast cancer. Sequenced material: naive CD4+ T cells sorted from a lymph node. The subset: naive CD4+ T cells, CD4+CD45RA+CD25-. CDR3 protein: CASSPRRNTEAFF. Here the CDR3 DNA reads TGTGCCAGCAGCCCAAGACGGAACACTGAAGCTTTCTTT.